The clone carrying this T cell receptor beta chain has more than one count but fewer than ten. The record originates from a study of shared clonotypes between healthy human individuals. With 3 bases removed from V and 6 bases from J, the gap between germline ends came to 16 bases. The CDR3 is 16 amino acids. Germline V gene sequence: CDR1 SGDLS, CDR2 YYNGEE. Here immunoSEQ multiplex PCR was the method, and the copy in TCRdb shows in-frame clones only, minus some. In the table there are about 490,000 clones, around 85% of which are singletons. This clonotype was sampled from a woman in her forties in good health. Some clones in this sample may be carry-over from other donors' samples. The rearrangement links TRBV9 to TRBJ1-6; D gene unclear. The specimen was PBMCs. CDR3 nucleotide sequence: TGTGCCAGCAGCGCTGCGGGCGGAGGCCCTAATTCACCCCTCCACTTT. This encodes CASSAAGGGPNSPLHF.